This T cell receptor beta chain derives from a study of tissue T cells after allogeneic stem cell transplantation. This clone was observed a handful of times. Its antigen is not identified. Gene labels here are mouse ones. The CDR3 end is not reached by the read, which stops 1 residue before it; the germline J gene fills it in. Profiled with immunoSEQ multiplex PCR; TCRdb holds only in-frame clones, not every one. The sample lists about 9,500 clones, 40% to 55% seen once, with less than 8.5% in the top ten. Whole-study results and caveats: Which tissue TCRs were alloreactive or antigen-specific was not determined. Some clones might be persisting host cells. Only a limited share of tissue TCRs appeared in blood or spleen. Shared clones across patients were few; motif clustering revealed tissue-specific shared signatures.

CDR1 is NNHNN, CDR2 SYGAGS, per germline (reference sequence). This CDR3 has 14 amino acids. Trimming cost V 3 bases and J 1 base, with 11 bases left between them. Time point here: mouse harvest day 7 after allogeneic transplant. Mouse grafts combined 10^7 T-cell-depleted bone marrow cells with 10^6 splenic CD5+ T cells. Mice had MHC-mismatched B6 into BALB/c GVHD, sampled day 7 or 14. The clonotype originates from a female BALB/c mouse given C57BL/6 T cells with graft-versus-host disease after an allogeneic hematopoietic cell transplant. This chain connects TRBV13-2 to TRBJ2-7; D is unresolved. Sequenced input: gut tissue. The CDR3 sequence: CASGGLGRSYEQYF. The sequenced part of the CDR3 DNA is TGTGCCAGCGGTGGTCTTGGGAGGTCCTATGAACAGTAC.